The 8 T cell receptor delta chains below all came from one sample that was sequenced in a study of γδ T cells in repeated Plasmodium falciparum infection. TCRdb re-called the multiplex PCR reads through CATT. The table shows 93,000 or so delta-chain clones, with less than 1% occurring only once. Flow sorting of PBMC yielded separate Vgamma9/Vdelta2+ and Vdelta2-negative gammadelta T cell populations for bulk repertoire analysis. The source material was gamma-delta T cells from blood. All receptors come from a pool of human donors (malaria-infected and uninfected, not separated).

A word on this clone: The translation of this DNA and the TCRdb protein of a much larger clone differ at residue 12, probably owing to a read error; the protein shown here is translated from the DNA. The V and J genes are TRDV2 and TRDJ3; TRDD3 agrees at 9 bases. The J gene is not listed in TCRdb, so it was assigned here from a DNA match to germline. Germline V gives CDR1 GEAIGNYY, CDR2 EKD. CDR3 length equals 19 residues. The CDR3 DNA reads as TGTGCCTGTGACACCGTACTGGGGGAGACCTCCTTGGACACCCGACAGATGTTTTTC. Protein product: CACDTVLGETSLDTRQMFF.

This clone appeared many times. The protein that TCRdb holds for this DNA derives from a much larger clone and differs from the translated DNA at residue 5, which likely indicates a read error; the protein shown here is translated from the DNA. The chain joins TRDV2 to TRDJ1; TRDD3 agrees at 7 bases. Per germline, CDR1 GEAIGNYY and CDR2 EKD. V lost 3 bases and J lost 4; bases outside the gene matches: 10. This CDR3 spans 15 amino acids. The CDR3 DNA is TGTGCCTGTGACGCCGTCGGGGATAAAAGCGATAAACTCATCTTT. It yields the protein CACDAVGDKSDKLIF.

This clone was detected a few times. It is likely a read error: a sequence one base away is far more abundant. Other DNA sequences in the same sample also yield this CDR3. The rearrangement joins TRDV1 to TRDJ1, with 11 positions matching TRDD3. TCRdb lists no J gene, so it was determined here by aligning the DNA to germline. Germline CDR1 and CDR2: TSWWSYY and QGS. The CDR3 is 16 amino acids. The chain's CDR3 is CALGELALLGDTRLIF. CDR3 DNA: TGTGCCCTTGGGGAATTGGCCTTGCTGGGGGATACAAGACTCATCTTT.

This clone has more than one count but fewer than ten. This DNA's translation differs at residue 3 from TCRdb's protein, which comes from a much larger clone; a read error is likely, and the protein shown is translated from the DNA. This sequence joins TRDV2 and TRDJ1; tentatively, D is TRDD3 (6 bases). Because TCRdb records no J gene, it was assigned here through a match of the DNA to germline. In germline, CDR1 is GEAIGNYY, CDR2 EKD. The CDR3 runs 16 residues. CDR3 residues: CAYDALGGTYTDKLIF. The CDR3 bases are TGTGCCTATGACGCTTTGGGGGGCACGTACACCGATAAACTCATCTTT.

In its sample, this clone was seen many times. The CDR3 spells CALGKSYPTVGSWGIKRGYTDKLIF. As DNA, the CDR3 is TGTGCTCTTGGGAAATCATACCCTACCGTGGGAAGCTGGGGGATAAAGAGGGGGTACACCGATAAACTCATCTTT. The chain has TRDV1 and TRDJ1; 10 bases align to TRDD3. V trimming: 5 bases; J trimming: 0 bases; junction bases outside the gene matches: 33. Germline V gene data show CDR1 as TSWWSYY and CDR2 as QGS. This CDR3 has 25 amino acids.

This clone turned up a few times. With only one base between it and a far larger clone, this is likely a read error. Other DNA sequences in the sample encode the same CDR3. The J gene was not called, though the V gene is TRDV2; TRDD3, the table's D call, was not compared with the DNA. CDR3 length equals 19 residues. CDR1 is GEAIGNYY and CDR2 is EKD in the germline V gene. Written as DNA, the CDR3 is TGTGCCTGTGACAACAAGGCTGGAGTGCTGGGGGATACGGGCGATAAACTCATCTTC. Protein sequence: CACDNKAGVLGDTGDKLIF.

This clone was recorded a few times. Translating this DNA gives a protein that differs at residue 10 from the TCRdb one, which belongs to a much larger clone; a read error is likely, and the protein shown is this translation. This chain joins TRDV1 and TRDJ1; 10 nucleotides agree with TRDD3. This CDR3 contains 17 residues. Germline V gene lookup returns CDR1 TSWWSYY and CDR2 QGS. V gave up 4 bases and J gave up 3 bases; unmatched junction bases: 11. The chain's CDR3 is CALGGRLGDGYSDKLIF. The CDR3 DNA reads TGTGCTCTTGGGGGGCGACTGGGGGATGGTTACTCCGATAAACTCATCTTT.

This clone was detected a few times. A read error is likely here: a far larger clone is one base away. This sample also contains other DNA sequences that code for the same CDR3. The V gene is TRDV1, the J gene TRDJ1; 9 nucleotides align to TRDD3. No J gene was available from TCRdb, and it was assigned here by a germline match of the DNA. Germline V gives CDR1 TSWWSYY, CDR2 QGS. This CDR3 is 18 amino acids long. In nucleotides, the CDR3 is TGTGCTCTTGGGGAATCACCTAGCTCACTGGGGGACACTGATAAACTCATCTTT. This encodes CALGESPSSLGDTDKLIF.